This T cell receptor beta chain was retrieved from a study of blood T cell repertoires in COVID-19. Study overall: Donors in the United States, Italy and Spain gave samples during acute or convalescent COVID-19. T cells, B-cell-depleted T cells, or PBMCs provided the cDNA or gDNA that served as material.

Original methodology: Cell counts per sample came from amplifying reference gene primers. The data were produced by immunoSEQ multiplex PCR, yet TCRdb's version contains in-frame clones alone and is incomplete. Clone size and the V and J calls come from that table; the DNA yielded D and trimming. The sample includes 200,000 to 250,000 clones, 75% to 90% of them seen just once. Losses at the gene ends were 0 bases for V and 3 bases for J; bases not matched to a gene: 6. Germline V CDR1 and CDR2: MNHEY, SVGEGT. The CDR3 is 17 amino acids. The rearrangement links TRBV6-2 or TRBV6-3 to TRBJ2-7, with 12 bases lining up with TRBD2. The sample was peripheral blood. The receptor was derived from a man between 60 and 75 years old who had recovered from COVID-19. The CDR3 DNA reads as TGTGCCAGCAGTTACTCTCGGCTAGCGGGAGGGTTCTACGAGCAGTACTTC. It specifies CASSYSRLAGGFYEQYF.